This T cell receptor (beta chain) derives from a study of T cell responses to AZD1222 COVID-19 vaccine. Libraries were prepared by immunoSEQ multiplex PCR; TCRdb keeps only in-frame clonotypes and omits some of them. Among around 110,000 clones, about 90% were seen once, and the ten largest hold less than 10%. For this clone: The antigen is not known.

Study-wide findings and caveats: Compared with day 0, the breadth and depth of the Spike-specific TCR repertoire rose significantly after two doses of AZD1222. Of spike-specific TCRs, nearly half reportedly target regions left unmutated in variants.

The CDR3 runs to 14 residues. V gave up 1 base and J gave up 8 bases, with 14 bases separating them. CDR1 and CDR2 (germline): SGHDN, FVKESK. The rearrangement uses TRBV14 and TRBJ1-2; D might be TRBD1 (6 bases). This clonotype originated in an adult who received the AZD1222 COVID-19 vaccine. The sample was peripheral blood, taken 28 days after the second AZD1222 dose. The CDR3 bases are TGTGCCAGCAGCCAAGGGACAGTCGCCGCGGGCTACACCTTC. It yields the protein CASSQGTVAAGYTF.